This T cell receptor beta chain stems from a study of blood T cell repertoires in COVID-19. The germline V gene encodes CDR1 MGHRA and CDR2 YSYEKL. V lost 5 bases and J lost 6; bases outside the gene matches: 7. This CDR3 region has 15 residues. Libraries were prepared by immunoSEQ multiplex PCR; TCRdb keeps only in-frame clonotypes and omits some of them. The sample carries 250,000 to 350,000 clones, approximately 86% recorded once. This clonotype was sampled from a man aged 18 to 29 with active or convalescent COVID-19. Sequencing input: peripheral blood. This rearrangement joins TRBV4-1 to TRBJ1-1; 12 bases align to TRBD1. The CDR3 coding sequence is TGCGCCAGCAGCTATCCGGGACAGGGGGCCTCTGAAGCTTTCTTT. Translation: CASSYPGQGASEAFF.